This is a list of T cell receptor beta chains from one sample in a study of blood T cell repertoires in COVID-19. Using immunoSEQ multiplex PCR, the repertoire was profiled, and TCRdb retains in-frame clones only, with some absent. In the table there are hundreds of thousands of clones, more than 75% of which are singletons. The sample taken for sequencing was PBMCs or T cells enriched from blood (not recorded which). All receptors derive from a man aged 18 to 30 who had recovered from COVID-19. Both conserved end residues are part of each CDR3. The order of the fields is clone size, D gene, J gene, V gene, CDR3 DNA, CDR3 protein. The D gene is left open where the match is weak. A row's size may be missing; if present it is once, few, many or a size class.

clone_size: .; d_call: TRBD1; j_call: TRBJ1-2; v_call: TRBV5-5; cdr3_nt: TGTGCCAGCAGCTTGGAGGGGGCGCAGGGGCTGTTCGGCTACACCTTC; cdr3_aa: CASSLEGAQGLFGYTF
clone_size: .; d_call: TRBD2; j_call: TRBJ2-1; v_call: TRBV19; cdr3_nt: TGTGCCAGTAGTATCATTACGACTAGCAGGGAGAATGAGCAGTTCTTC; cdr3_aa: CASSIITTSRENEQFF
clone_size: few; d_call: .; j_call: TRBJ1-5; v_call: TRBV2; cdr3_nt: TGTGCCAGCAGTGTGAGGGAGGGAACCGACAGATATAGCAATCAGCCCCAGCATTTT; cdr3_aa: CASSVREGTDRYSNQPQHF
clone_size: .; d_call: .; j_call: TRBJ2-7; v_call: TRBV7-8; cdr3_nt: TGTGCCAGCACCAGACAGGTCAAAGGCTACGAGCAGTACTTC; cdr3_aa: CASTRQVKGYEQYF
clone_size: few; d_call: TRBD2; j_call: TRBJ2-1; v_call: TRBV5-1; cdr3_nt: TGCGCCAGCAGCACAGCACCGGGACTAGCCGACAATGAGCAGTTCTTC; cdr3_aa: CASSTAPGLADNEQFF
clone_size: .; d_call: .; j_call: TRBJ2-7; v_call: TRBV27; cdr3_nt: TGTGCCAGCAGTCTCCAGGGGACCACCTACGAGCAGTACTTC; cdr3_aa: CASSLQGTTYEQYF
clone_size: .; d_call: .; j_call: TRBJ1-5; v_call: TRBV6-5; cdr3_nt: TGTGCCAGCAGTCCCTCAGGTGGGAGCAATCAGCCCCAGCATTTT; cdr3_aa: CASSPSGGSNQPQHF
clone_size: .; d_call: .; j_call: TRBJ2-1; v_call: TRBV30; cdr3_nt: TGTGCCTGGAGCCGAGGAGGGGACTCCTACAATGAGCAGTTCTTC; cdr3_aa: CAWSRGGDSYNEQFF
clone_size: .; d_call: .; j_call: TRBJ1-5; v_call: TRBV2; cdr3_nt: TGTGCCAGCAGTGAAGCGCTTCAAATATTCTTCGGAAGCCACGGGAACCATCAGCCCCAGCATTTT; cdr3_aa: CASSEALQIFFGSHGNHQPQHF
clone_size: few; d_call: .; j_call: TRBJ2-2; v_call: TRBV10-1; cdr3_nt: TGCGCCAGCGCCCCTTTGGTAGGGGAAACCGGGGAGCTGTTTTTT; cdr3_aa: CASAPLVGETGELFF
clone_size: .; d_call: TRBD1; j_call: TRBJ1-1; v_call: TRBV5-1; cdr3_nt: TGCGCCAGCAGCTTCCAGGGGGCGGACACTGAAGCTTTCTTT; cdr3_aa: CASSFQGADTEAFF
clone_size: once; d_call: .; j_call: TRBJ2-6; v_call: TRBV5-6; cdr3_nt: TGTGCCAGCAGCTTCCCATCTGGGGCCAACGTCCTGACTTTC; cdr3_aa: CASSFPSGANVLTF
clone_size: .; d_call: TRBD1; j_call: TRBJ1-5; v_call: TRBV19; cdr3_nt: TGTGCCAGTAGTAGGACAGGGGATCAGCCCCAGCATTTT; cdr3_aa: CASSRTGDQPQHF
clone_size: once; d_call: .; j_call: TRBJ1-1; v_call: TRBV3-1/TRBV3-2; cdr3_nt: TGTGCCAGCAGCCAAGGCGAGGGAATGAACACTGAAGCTTTCTTT; cdr3_aa: CASSQGEGMNTEAFF
clone_size: .; d_call: .; j_call: TRBJ1-6; v_call: TRBV11-1; cdr3_nt: TGTGCCAGCAGCTTCACCAGGGGAGCAAATTCACCCCTCCACTTT; cdr3_aa: CASSFTRGANSPLHF
clone_size: .; d_call: .; j_call: TRBJ1-6; v_call: TRBV6-5; cdr3_nt: TGTGCCAGCCACAGGGAAAATAATTCACCCCTCCACTTT; cdr3_aa: CASHRENNSPLHF
clone_size: .; d_call: .; j_call: TRBJ2-1; v_call: TRBV24-1; cdr3_nt: TGTGCCACCAGTGACGACACTCCCGTCTCCTACAATGAGCAGTTCTTC; cdr3_aa: CATSDDTPVSYNEQFF
clone_size: .; d_call: TRBD2; j_call: TRBJ2-2; v_call: TRBV7-3; cdr3_nt: TGTGCCAGCAGCTCAATCGGGACTAGCGGGATGCGAAACACCGGGGAGCTGTTTTTT; cdr3_aa: CASSSIGTSGMRNTGELFF
clone_size: .; d_call: .; j_call: TRBJ2-7; v_call: TRBV2; cdr3_nt: TGTGCCAGCAGCTTCGAGCAAGAGCAGTACTTC; cdr3_aa: CASSFEQEQYF
clone_size: .; d_call: TRBD2; j_call: TRBJ2-3; v_call: TRBV7-6; cdr3_nt: TGTGCCAGCAGCTTATTGGGGACTAGCGGCTCTAGCACAGATACGCAGTATTTT; cdr3_aa: CASSLLGTSGSSTDTQYF
clone_size: many; d_call: .; j_call: TRBJ1-1; v_call: TRBV5-5; cdr3_nt: TGTGCCAGCAGCCCGCCGTCAGTTAGAGGTGAAGCTTTCTTT; cdr3_aa: CASSPPSVRGEAFF
clone_size: .; d_call: TRBD2; j_call: TRBJ2-2; v_call: TRBV19; cdr3_nt: TGTGCCACCTCAGGACTAGCGGGGGCCGGGGAGCTGTTTTTT; cdr3_aa: CATSGLAGAGELFF
clone_size: .; d_call: .; j_call: TRBJ1-1; v_call: TRBV10-2; cdr3_nt: TGCGCCAGCAGTAACGGGGTCTTGAACACTGAAGCTTTCTTT; cdr3_aa: CASSNGVLNTEAFF
clone_size: .; d_call: .; j_call: TRBJ1-1; v_call: TRBV19; cdr3_nt: TGTGCCAGTACCCTCTCCCAGGGGTGGACTGAAGCTTTCTTT; cdr3_aa: CASTLSQGWTEAFF
clone_size: .; d_call: TRBD1; j_call: TRBJ2-2; v_call: TRBV5-6; cdr3_nt: TGTGCCAGCAGCTTTGGGACAGGGCTATTTTCGAACACCGGGGAGCTGTTTTTT; cdr3_aa: CASSFGTGLFSNTGELFF
clone_size: .; d_call: .; j_call: TRBJ2-3; v_call: TRBV2; cdr3_nt: TGTGCCAGCAGTGGAATCGGCAGGGCGACAGATACGCAGTATTTT; cdr3_aa: CASSGIGRATDTQYF
clone_size: .; d_call: .; j_call: TRBJ2-7; v_call: TRBV12-3/TRBV12-4; cdr3_nt: TGTGCCAGCAGTTTTACCCGGGGGTACGAGCAGTACTTC; cdr3_aa: CASSFTRGYEQYF
clone_size: .; d_call: TRBD2; j_call: TRBJ2-3; v_call: TRBV19; cdr3_nt: TGTGCCAGTAGTCTAGCGGAGGACACAGATACGCAGTATTTT; cdr3_aa: CASSLAEDTDTQYF
clone_size: .; d_call: TRBD2; j_call: TRBJ2-7; v_call: TRBV5-1; cdr3_nt: TGCGCCAGCAGATTCGGACTAGCGGGGGCGTACGAGCAGTACTTC; cdr3_aa: CASRFGLAGAYEQYF
clone_size: .; d_call: .; j_call: TRBJ1-1; v_call: TRBV10-3; cdr3_nt: TGTGCCATCACCCGAGGAGTGGAGGGAACGAACACTGAAGCTTTCTTT; cdr3_aa: CAITRGVEGTNTEAFF
clone_size: .; d_call: .; j_call: TRBJ2-7; v_call: TRBV7-8; cdr3_nt: TGTGCCAGCAGCCCCGACAGGAATTCCTACGAGCAGTACTTC; cdr3_aa: CASSPDRNSYEQYF
clone_size: .; d_call: TRBD1; j_call: TRBJ2-7; v_call: TRBV18; cdr3_nt: TGTGCCAGCTCTCAACAGGGGAGCTACGAGCAGTACTTC; cdr3_aa: CASSQQGSYEQYF
clone_size: .; d_call: .; j_call: TRBJ1-2; v_call: TRBV19; cdr3_nt: TGTGCCAGTAGTCCGCAACTAGCGGACGACTACTATGGCTACACCTTC; cdr3_aa: CASSPQLADDYYGYTF
clone_size: .; d_call: .; j_call: TRBJ1-5; v_call: TRBV27; cdr3_nt: TGTGCCAGCCCCGGCGGGGGGGTCGGGCCCCAGCATTTT; cdr3_aa: CASPGGGVGPQHF
clone_size: .; d_call: TRBD1; j_call: TRBJ1-1; v_call: TRBV27; cdr3_nt: TGTGCCAGCAGTTCAAAGACAGGGTGGACTGAAGCTTTCTTT; cdr3_aa: CASSSKTGWTEAFF
clone_size: .; d_call: TRBD1; j_call: TRBJ1-2; v_call: TRBV18; cdr3_nt: TGTGCCAGCTCACCAACGACAGGGAGAAGAAACTATGGCTACACCTTC; cdr3_aa: CASSPTTGRRNYGYTF
clone_size: .; d_call: .; j_call: TRBJ2-4; v_call: TRBV28; cdr3_nt: TGTGCCAGCAGGGGGCAGGGGGCCAAAAACATTCAGTACTTC; cdr3_aa: CASRGQGAKNIQYF
clone_size: .; d_call: .; j_call: TRBJ2-5; v_call: TRBV20-1; cdr3_nt: TGCAGCCTCCTGGTCCGGGAGACCCAGTACTTC; cdr3_aa: CSLLVRETQYF
clone_size: .; d_call: .; j_call: TRBJ1-5; v_call: TRBV21-1; cdr3_nt: TGTGCCAGCAGCTCCAGGGTGGGCAATCAGCCCCAGCATTTT; cdr3_aa: CASSSRVGNQPQHF
clone_size: .; d_call: .; j_call: TRBJ1-5; v_call: TRBV18; cdr3_nt: TGTGCCAGCTCTCCGGGGGATAGCAATCAGCCCCAGCATTTT; cdr3_aa: CASSPGDSNQPQHF
clone_size: .; d_call: TRBD1; j_call: TRBJ2-1; v_call: TRBV18; cdr3_nt: TGTGCCAGCTCACCCCAGGGGGCGTACAATGAGCAGTTCTTC; cdr3_aa: CASSPQGAYNEQFF
clone_size: .; d_call: .; j_call: TRBJ1-1; v_call: TRBV2; cdr3_nt: TGTGCCAGCAGTGCGACAGGTCTCGGGGGGGTTACTGAAGCTTTCTTT; cdr3_aa: CASSATGLGGVTEAFF
clone_size: few; d_call: TRBD1; j_call: TRBJ2-7; v_call: TRBV14; cdr3_nt: TGTGCCAGCAGCCCGGACAGGGTAGGATACGAGCAGTACTTC; cdr3_aa: CASSPDRVGYEQYF
clone_size: .; d_call: .; j_call: TRBJ1-1; v_call: TRBV20-1; cdr3_nt: TGCAGTGCTAGTGACAAACAGGGCTGGGGCACTGAAGCTTTCTTT; cdr3_aa: CSASDKQGWGTEAFF
clone_size: .; d_call: .; j_call: TRBJ2-3; v_call: TRBV7-2; cdr3_nt: TGTGCCAGAACGGCGGGCCCTAGCACAGATACGCAGTATTTT; cdr3_aa: CARTAGPSTDTQYF
clone_size: .; d_call: .; j_call: TRBJ2-7; v_call: TRBV19; cdr3_nt: TGTGCCAGTGGCAGGGATCGGTACGAGCAGTACTTC; cdr3_aa: CASGRDRYEQYF
clone_size: .; d_call: .; j_call: TRBJ1-2; v_call: TRBV5-5; cdr3_nt: TGTGCCAGCAGCTTGGTTGGGCAGAACTATGGCTACACCTTC; cdr3_aa: CASSLVGQNYGYTF
clone_size: .; d_call: .; j_call: TRBJ2-1; v_call: TRBV11-3; cdr3_nt: TGTGCCAGCAGCTTAGATCTCAGCAATGAGCAGTTCTTC; cdr3_aa: CASSLDLSNEQFF
clone_size: .; d_call: .; j_call: TRBJ2-1; v_call: TRBV6-4; cdr3_nt: TGTGCCAGCAGTGACTCCCCTAGCGCCTACTACAATGAGCAGTTCTTC; cdr3_aa: CASSDSPSAYYNEQFF
clone_size: .; d_call: TRBD1; j_call: TRBJ1-1; v_call: TRBV10-3; cdr3_nt: TGTGCCATCAGTGTAACAGGGGAAGGCACTGAAGCTTTCTTT; cdr3_aa: CAISVTGEGTEAFF
clone_size: few; d_call: .; j_call: TRBJ2-3; v_call: TRBV3-1/TRBV3-2; cdr3_nt: TGTGCCAGCAGCCAAGACCGCCTAGGGGCAGGAAGCACAGATACGCAGTATTTT; cdr3_aa: CASSQDRLGAGSTDTQYF
clone_size: .; d_call: TRBD2; j_call: TRBJ2-2; v_call: TRBV5-1; cdr3_nt: TGCGCCAGCAGCTTAGCAGCGGGGTTCACCGGGGAGCTGTTTTTT; cdr3_aa: CASSLAAGFTGELFF
clone_size: .; d_call: .; j_call: TRBJ2-1; v_call: TRBV18; cdr3_nt: TGTGCCAGCTCACCACAGGCAGGGCTGGGCAATGAGCAGTTCTTC; cdr3_aa: CASSPQAGLGNEQFF
clone_size: once; d_call: TRBD1; j_call: TRBJ1-1; v_call: TRBV28; cdr3_nt: TGTGCCAGCCGGACAGGGGGTTTAATGAACACTGAAGCTTTCTTT; cdr3_aa: CASRTGGLMNTEAFF
clone_size: .; d_call: TRBD2; j_call: TRBJ2-3; v_call: TRBV3-1/TRBV3-2; cdr3_nt: TGTGCCAGCAGCCAAGAGAGGGACTATACAGATACGCAGTATTTT; cdr3_aa: CASSQERDYTDTQYF
clone_size: few; d_call: .; j_call: TRBJ1-5; v_call: TRBV23-1; cdr3_nt: TGCGCCAGCAGTCAATCGAGAGGTCAGCCCCAGCATTTT; cdr3_aa: CASSQSRGQPQHF
clone_size: .; d_call: TRBD2; j_call: TRBJ2-1; v_call: TRBV11-3; cdr3_nt: TGTGCCAGCAGCTTACGCGGGGGGAGCTCCTACAATGAGCAGTTCTTC; cdr3_aa: CASSLRGGSSYNEQFF
clone_size: .; d_call: .; j_call: TRBJ2-7; v_call: TRBV11-2; cdr3_nt: TGTGCCAGCAGCTCAGTGCGGATCTCCTACGAGCAGTACTTC; cdr3_aa: CASSSVRISYEQYF